This paragraph covers one T cell receptor beta chain sequence. Libraries were prepared by immunoSEQ multiplex PCR; TCRdb keeps only in-frame clonotypes and omits some of them. Altogether about 3,500 clones are present, about 94% being singletons, with the ten largest covering 2.1%. These data belong to a study of tumor T cells in aggressive B-cell lymphoma. This CDR3 is built from 16 residues. Trimming removed 8 bases from V and 0 bases from J, with 17 bases in between. The germline V gene encodes CDR1 MNHEY and CDR2 SMNVEV (reference sequence). The V call is TRBV27, the J call TRBJ1-5; possible D gene TRBD1, 5 bases. This TCR came from an adult with diffuse large B cell lymphoma. Sequencing was performed on tumor tissue. The CDR3 loop is CASSPRGGYSNQPQHF. The CDR3, as DNA: TGTGCCAGCTCACCTCGGGGGGGGTATAGCAATCAGCCCCAGCATTTT.